This T cell receptor (beta chain) emerged from a study of OX40 agonist ivuxolimab in advanced cancers. Study-level background: Ivuxolimab was a fully human IgG2 agonistic monoclonal antibody targeting the costimulatory receptor OX40 (CD134). In the dose-escalation cohort, around 80% of patients were male, and the mean age was 60 years with a range of roughly 23 to 79. The point of sequencing TCRbeta in the periphery was to test whether ivuxolimab changed TCR sequence diversity and drove clonal T-cell expansion. Prior anti-PD-1, anti-PD-L1 or anti-CTLA-4 therapy was permitted, and about two fifths of dose-escalation patients had received checkpoint inhibitors. Among the approximately 50 dose-escalation patients, approximately 20 had hepatocellular carcinoma, roughly 15 melanoma, 9 renal cell carcinoma and 9 head and neck cancer. Partial responses occurred in three dose-escalation patients: two with cutaneous melanoma and one with hepatocellular carcinoma. Intravenous ivuxolimab was administered to patients every 2 weeks at six dose levels: 0.01, 0.1, 0.3, 1.5, 3 and 10 mg/kg. The paper describes the monotherapy dose-escalation part (N of about 47 patients) of the phase I trial of ivuxolimab.

Broad study findings and their caveats: On average, CD8+ T cells showed more expanded clones than CD4+ T cells after ivuxolimab. Antigen specificity was not determined for the clonally expanded peripheral T cells. In partial responders in the 0.1-3.0 mg/kg groups, normalized peripheral clonal expansion was found to be among the lowest, especially among CD8+ T cells. Low levels of normalized T-cell clonal expansion were also seen in some patients who did not respond. At doses from 0.1 to 3.0 mg/kg, clonal expansion was seen in both CD4+ and CD8+ blood T cells between baseline and week 6.

The CDR3, from cysteine to phenylalanine, totals 17 residues. Only the CDR3 DNA is retained, 51 bases long and in frame from the first base. V ends up 3 bases short and J 1 base short, with an unmatched junction base count of 11. The germline V gene supplies CDR1 MDHEN and CDR2 SYDVKM. The trial excluded patients who had a history of autoimmune disease or who were on systemic immunosuppression. Peripheral blood for TCR sequencing was collected from all dose cohorts at baseline, on cycle 4 day 1, and on cycle 7 day 1. The samples were drawn from a first-in-human, open-label, multicenter phase I dose-escalation trial of ivuxolimab. Adults with locally advanced or metastatic head and neck squamous cell, hepatocellular, melanoma or renal cell carcinoma were enrolled in the trial. CD4+ and CD8+ T cells were sorted separately from peripheral blood before TCR sequencing. In the case of this clone: Its antigen remains unidentified. It has no much larger one-base neighbor in the sample; base qualities were not kept.

To sequence the TCRbeta CDR3 region, genomic DNA was isolated from the sorted cells. TCRbeta CDR3 regions were sequenced using the immunoSEQ Assay. The source is immuneACCESS, and TCRdb retained only in-frame sequences with V and J called. Part of the clones is not carried over; for the studies checked, unresolved V genes explain less than half of this, and the remainder is unexplained. In all, the sample holds tens of thousands of clones, and about 83% of those were seen once. The leading ten clones occupy 14% to 15% of the sample. The sequencing here drew on CD4+ or CD8+ T cells sorted from blood, taken in a trial of the OX40 agonist ivuxolimab. The sequence joins TRBV28 to TRBJ2-7, with 8 bases matching TRBD1. The receptor comes from an adult with an advanced solid tumor such as melanoma, head and neck, liver or kidney cancer. The DNA sequence follows: TGTGCCAGCAGTTTCCTTCGTAGTAACAGGGGGTCCTACGAGCAGTACTTC. Translated, this is CASSFLRSNRGSYEQYF.